A selection of T cell receptor beta chains follows, all from one sample in a study of CDR3 diversity in severe acne. MiXCR, run by TCRdb on the PCR reads, gives a single entry per CDR3 protein. The sample lists some 84,000 distinct CDR3 sequences; 51% were seen once. Sequencing was carried out using blood. The receptor set was obtained from a male donor in good health, without acne. Each CDR3 is given with its conserved first and last residue. D genes are given only for firm matches. Not every row has a clone size; where given, it reads once, few, many or a size class.

clone_size: many; d_call: .; j_call: TRBJ1-5; v_call: TRBV10-3; cdr3_nt: TGTGCCATCAGTGAGTCGTTGGGGGTGGGCGGCAATCGGCCCCAGCATTTT; cdr3_aa: CAISESLGVGGNRPQHF
clone_size: many; d_call: .; j_call: TRBJ1-2; v_call: TRBV2; cdr3_nt: TGTGCCAGCAGTGAAGAGTCCTATGGCTACACCTTC; cdr3_aa: CASSEESYGYTF
clone_size: .; d_call: TRBD1; j_call: TRBJ2-7; v_call: TRBV19; cdr3_nt: TGTGCCAGTAGTATTGACAGGGGGGACGAGCAGTACTTC; cdr3_aa: CASSIDRGDEQYF
clone_size: many; d_call: .; j_call: TRBJ2-7; v_call: TRBV5-1; cdr3_nt: TGCGCCAGCAGCTTGCCCCTCCAGGGATCCGGTCACGAGCAGTACTTC; cdr3_aa: CASSLPLQGSGHEQYF
clone_size: few; d_call: .; j_call: TRBJ2-3; v_call: TRBV25-1; cdr3_nt: TGTGCCAGCAGTGAAGACGGGAGCACAGATACGCAGTATTTT; cdr3_aa: CASSEDGSTDTQYF
clone_size: many; d_call: .; j_call: TRBJ1-1; v_call: TRBV28; cdr3_nt: TGTGCCAGCAGAACTCTGGCGAACACTGAAGCTTTCTTT; cdr3_aa: CASRTLANTEAFF
clone_size: .; d_call: .; j_call: TRBJ2-7; v_call: TRBV5-6; cdr3_nt: TGTGCCAGCAGCTTACTCAGTTCTGGCGAGCGGTACTTC; cdr3_aa: CASSLLSSGERYF
clone_size: medium-sized; d_call: TRBD1; j_call: TRBJ1-2; v_call: TRBV20-1; cdr3_nt: TGCAGTCTCTACAGGGGCGACTATGGCTACACCTTC; cdr3_aa: CSLYRGDYGYTF
clone_size: many; d_call: .; j_call: TRBJ2-7; v_call: TRBV13; cdr3_nt: TGTGCCAGCACCTTCCAGGGAGTGGGGCGCTCCTACGAGCAGTACTTC; cdr3_aa: CASTFQGVGRSYEQYF
clone_size: .; d_call: TRBD2; j_call: TRBJ2-5; v_call: TRBV4-1; cdr3_nt: TGCGCCAGCAGCCTAGGGACTAGCGGGGGTGCGCGGGAGACCCAGTACTTC; cdr3_aa: CASSLGTSGGARETQYF
clone_size: medium-sized; d_call: .; j_call: TRBJ2-7; v_call: TRBV20-1; cdr3_nt: TGCAGTGCTAGGTACAGGAGCTCCTACGAGCAGTACTTC; cdr3_aa: CSARYRSSYEQYF
clone_size: many; d_call: TRBD1; j_call: TRBJ1-1; v_call: TRBV2; cdr3_nt: TGTGCCAGCAGTGAACAGGAACAGGGGGAGGCTGAAGCTTTCTTT; cdr3_aa: CASSEQEQGEAEAFF
clone_size: .; d_call: .; j_call: TRBJ1-2; v_call: TRBV20-1; cdr3_nt: TGCAGTGCTCGACTAGCGGGAGTTAGAGAACGGCACAGTGAGAACTATGGCTACACCTTC; cdr3_aa: CSARLAGVRERHSENYGYTF
clone_size: once; d_call: .; j_call: TRBJ1-1; v_call: TRBV6-6; cdr3_nt: TGTGCCAGCAGTGGCGATAAGCGGGGGACTGAAGCTTTCTTT; cdr3_aa: CASSGDKRGTEAFF
clone_size: .; d_call: .; j_call: TRBJ2-7; v_call: TRBV20-1; cdr3_nt: TGCAGTGCTAGCACCGGGACTCCCCCCTACGAGCAGTACTTC; cdr3_aa: CSASTGTPPYEQYF
clone_size: .; d_call: .; j_call: TRBJ1-6; v_call: TRBV7-2; cdr3_nt: TGTGCCAGCAGCTTAGCGCGCTCCGGGACGGTGGCCCTCCACTTT; cdr3_aa: CASSLARSGTVALHF
clone_size: once; d_call: TRBD2; j_call: TRBJ2-2; v_call: TRBV2; cdr3_nt: TGTGCCAGCAAGAAAACTAGCGGGAACACCGGGGAGCTGTTTTTT; cdr3_aa: CASKKTSGNTGELFF
clone_size: .; d_call: TRBD1; j_call: TRBJ2-7; v_call: TRBV25-1; cdr3_nt: TGTGTCAGTGCTGACTCCCCGGGACAGGTTTCCTACGAGCAGTACTTC; cdr3_aa: CVSADSPGQVSYEQYF
clone_size: .; d_call: .; j_call: TRBJ1-2; v_call: TRBV7-6; cdr3_nt: TGTGCCAGCAGCTCCGCCAGCGACTATGGCTACACCTTC; cdr3_aa: CASSSASDYGYTF
clone_size: many; d_call: TRBD2; j_call: TRBJ2-5; v_call: TRBV12-5; cdr3_nt: TGTGCTAGCCAATCGGGGGGGGGGCAAGAGACCCAGTACTTC; cdr3_aa: CASQSGGGQETQYF
clone_size: few; d_call: .; j_call: TRBJ2-7; v_call: TRBV6-7; cdr3_nt: TGTGCCAGCAGTGACGCGAGACGCGGGACAGCGGACGAGCAGTACTTC; cdr3_aa: CASSDARRGTADEQYF
clone_size: .; d_call: .; j_call: TRBJ2-3; v_call: TRBV20-1; cdr3_nt: TGCAGTGCTGCTCGCACAGATACGCAGTATTTT; cdr3_aa: CSAARTDTQYF
clone_size: .; d_call: .; j_call: TRBJ1-4; v_call: TRBV5-1; cdr3_nt: TGCGCCAGCACTCTTAGCGGACATCTAGTGGGGGCGCGATCTGAAAAACTGTTTTTT; cdr3_aa: CASTLSGHLVGARSEKLFF
clone_size: .; d_call: .; j_call: TRBJ2-5; v_call: TRBV25-1; cdr3_nt: TGTGCCAGCAGTTTTGCAGGGACTGTAGTTGAGACCCAGTACTTC; cdr3_aa: CASSFAGTVVETQYF